Listed below are T cell receptor beta chains from one sample, sequenced in a study of T cell responses to AZD1222 COVID-19 vaccine. Data came from immunoSEQ multiplex PCR; TCRdb stores just in-frame clones and leaves some out. The repertoire consists of 150,000 to 200,000 clones, with about 86% occurring once and the leading ten covering 6% to 8.5%. Sequencing was performed on peripheral blood, taken on day 0 of AZD1222 vaccination. The source of these receptors is an adult in good health. The CDR3 runs from the conserved cysteine through the conserved F or W. The order of the fields is D gene, V gene, clone size, J gene, CDR3 DNA, CDR3 protein. D genes are given only for firm matches. For some rows the clone size is stated as once, few or many, or as a class when expanded; others skip it.

>TRBD1|TRBV5-1|NA|TRBJ1-1
TGCGCCAGCAGCTCCCGGACAGGGCTCGTCACTGAAGCTTTCTTT
CASSSRTGLVTEAFF
>NA|TRBV27|NA|TRBJ1-4
TGTGCCAGTAAAACATCAGGGAAAAATGAAAAACTGTTTTTT
CASKTSGKNEKLFF
>TRBD1|TRBV7-9|once|TRBJ1-5
TGTGCCAGCAGCTCCACAGGGGACAATCAGCCCCAGCATTTT
CASSSTGDNQPQHF
>NA|TRBV29-1|NA|TRBJ2-1
TGCAGCGTTGAAGGTCTCACCAGCTACAATGAGCAGTTCTTC
CSVEGLTSYNEQFF
>NA|TRBV7-9|NA|TRBJ2-5
TGTGCCAGCAGCTGGGGGCGAAGGGCCGAAGAGACCCAGTACTTC
CASSWGRRAEETQYF
>NA|TRBV29-1|NA|TRBJ1-1
TGCAGCTGTTCCGGGACGGGGGACACTGAAGCTTTCTTT
CSCSGTGDTEAFF
>NA|TRBV30|NA|TRBJ2-7
TGTGCCTGGGGGGGATACGAGCAGTACTTC
CAWGGYEQYF
>NA|TRBV2|NA|TRBJ1-1
TGTGCCAGCAGTGAAGCCCTGGGCAGATCGAACACTGAAGCTTTCTTT
CASSEALGRSNTEAFF
>TRBD1|TRBV19|NA|TRBJ1-2
TGTGCCAGTCGGGGGACAGAGCTCCGTGGGGGCTACACCTTC
CASRGTELRGGYTF
>TRBD2|TRBV5-8|NA|TRBJ2-5
TGTGCCAGCAGCTCAGGACTAGCGGGGGCCAATAGACAAGAGACCCAGTACTTC
CASSSGLAGANRQETQYF
>TRBD1|TRBV27|NA|TRBJ1-4
TGTGCCAGCAGTGGAGGGACAGGGGGCGAAAAACTGTTTTTT
CASSGGTGGEKLFF
>NA|TRBV2|NA|TRBJ1-5
TGTGCCAGCAGCTGGGGAAATCAGCCCCAGCATTTT
CASSWGNQPQHF
>NA|TRBV27|NA|TRBJ1-2
TGTGCCAGCAGTTTATCGGGGGGAGGGCGAAATGGCTACACCTTC
CASSLSGGGRNGYTF
>TRBD1|TRBV24-1|NA|TRBJ1-1
TGTGCCACCAGTGAGCCTAACAGGGGGATAGGAGCTTTCTTT
CATSEPNRGIGAFF
>NA|TRBV12-5|NA|TRBJ2-7
TGTGCTAGTGGTTTGGGGCACGAGCAGTACTTC
CASGLGHEQYF
>TRBD1|TRBV25-1|NA|TRBJ2-7
TGTGCCAGCAGGAGACAGGGGTCCGAGCAGTACTTC
CASRRQGSEQYF
>NA|TRBV3-1/TRBV3-2|NA|TRBJ2-7
TGTGCCAGCAGCCGAATGGAGTCCTACGAGCAGTACTTC
CASSRMESYEQYF
>NA|TRBV19|NA|TRBJ1-5
TGTGCCAGTACGGGGGTTACTAGCAATCAGCCCCAGCATTTT
CASTGVTSNQPQHF
>NA|TRBV11-1|NA|TRBJ1-1
TGTGCCAGCAGCTTACTTTCAGGTGCGAGAGCTTTCTTT
CASSLLSGARAFF
>NA|TRBV5-1|NA|TRBJ1-6
TGCGCCAGCAGCCAGCAGGGCCGAGAGGGCTCACCCCTCCACTTT
CASSQQGREGSPLHF
>NA|TRBV7-9|NA|TRBJ2-1
TGTGCCAGCAGCTTCCCCGCGGGTGAGCAGTTCTTC
CASSFPAGEQFF
>NA|TRBV29-1|NA|TRBJ2-3
TGCAGCGTTTTCTCCCCCCGTATGGCAGATACGCAGTATTTT
CSVFSPRMADTQYF
>TRBD2|TRBV3-1/TRBV3-2|NA|TRBJ2-1
TGTGCCAGCAGCCTCGGGACTAGCGGGGGGGCAGGGGAGCAGTTCTTC
CASSLGTSGGAGEQFF
>NA|TRBV7-2|NA|TRBJ1-2
TGTGCCAGCAGCCCAGGGATGGCAGGGTACACCTTC
CASSPGMAGYTF
>TRBD1|TRBV5-4|few|TRBJ1-2
TGTGCCAGCAGCTTGACAGGGGTGGATGGCTACACCTTC
CASSLTGVDGYTF
>NA|TRBV3-1/TRBV3-2|NA|TRBJ2-7
TGTGCCAGCAGCCAAGGGGGTCTCTACGAGCAGTACTTC
CASSQGGLYEQYF
>NA|TRBV12-3/TRBV12-4|NA|TRBJ1-6
TGTGCCAGCAGTTTAGGCGGGGCCTCACCCCTCCACTTT
CASSLGGASPLHF
>NA|TRBV12-3/TRBV12-4|NA|TRBJ1-1
TGTGCCAGCAGTTTACAGGAGGACACTGAAGCTTTCTTT
CASSLQEDTEAFF
>NA|TRBV6-2/TRBV6-3|NA|TRBJ1-1
TGTGCCAGCAGTCACCGCCCGACTGAAGCTTTCTTT
CASSHRPTEAFF
>NA|TRBV11-2|few|TRBJ2-2
TGTGCCAGCAGCCTCCGGGGTTACGGGACCGGGGAGCTGTTTTTT
CASSLRGYGTGELFF
>TRBD2|TRBV4-3|NA|TRBJ2-5
TGCCCCACCACTTTGGGGGGCGGGGGGCCGGCATGGGAGACCCAGTACTTC
CPTTLGGGGPAWETQYF
>NA|TRBV27|NA|TRBJ1-5
TGTGCCAGCAAAAAAGACTGGTGGTTAGATCAGCCCCAGCATTTT
CASKKDWWLDQPQHF
>NA|TRBV30|NA|TRBJ2-1
TGTGCCTGGGAGTGGGGCCTAGGCAATGAGCAGTTCTTC
CAWEWGLGNEQFF
>NA|TRBV29-1|NA|TRBJ2-7
TGCAGCGTCCCCGGGACACCCCCCTACGAGCAGTACTTC
CSVPGTPPYEQYF
>NA|TRBV2|NA|TRBJ1-2
TGTGCCAGCAGTGTGGCAGGGTATGGCTACACCTTC
CASSVAGYGYTF
>NA|TRBV2|NA|TRBJ2-5
TGTGCCAGCAAGGGGCGGGGAGGAAAAGAAGAGACCCAGTACTTC
CASKGRGGKEETQYF
>NA|TRBV7-9|NA|TRBJ1-3
TGTGCCAGCAGCCCCCCGGGCGCTCCCTCTGGAAACACCATATATTTT
CASSPPGAPSGNTIYF
>TRBD1|TRBV28|NA|TRBJ1-4
TGTGCCAGCAGTTTCGGGACAGGGGACGAAAAACTGTTTTTT
CASSFGTGDEKLFF
>NA|TRBV27|NA|TRBJ1-2
TGTGCCAGCAGTTTATCTTTCGGGGGCGAGTATGGCTACACCTTC
CASSLSFGGEYGYTF
>TRBD1|TRBV14|NA|TRBJ1-2
TGTGCCAGCAGCCTGCGAACAGGGGGCACTAACTATGGCTACACCTTC
CASSLRTGGTNYGYTF
>NA|TRBV4-2|once|TRBJ2-2
TGTGCCAGCAGCCAAGATGGGCTTGACACCGGGGAGCTGTTTTTT
CASSQDGLDTGELFF
>NA|TRBV3-1/TRBV3-2|NA|TRBJ1-4
TGTGCCAGCAGCCCCCTCAACCCCTGGGAGGCAACTAATGAAAAACTGTTTTTT
CASSPLNPWEATNEKLFF
>NA|TRBV6-5|NA|TRBJ2-7
TGTGCCAGCTCTAGAGGAGCAGGGACCTACGAGCAGTACTTC
CASSRGAGTYEQYF
>NA|TRBV4-3|NA|TRBJ1-2
TGCGCCAGCAGCCAAGATCGGAGCCCCCGGGGCTATGGCTACACCTTC
CASSQDRSPRGYGYTF
>TRBD1|TRBV28|NA|TRBJ2-7
TGTGCCAGCAGTTTACGGCGGGGTCGGGACAGGGAACCCTACGAGCAGTACTTC
CASSLRRGRDREPYEQYF
>NA|TRBV7-2|few|TRBJ1-2
TGTGCCAGCAGCTTCTTCGGCCCAGGGAACTATGGCTACACCTTC
CASSFFGPGNYGYTF
>NA|TRBV3-1/TRBV3-2|once|TRBJ1-2
TGTGCCAGCAGTCCCTCGAGGTCGAGTGGCTACACCTTC
CASSPSRSSGYTF
>TRBD2|TRBV6-5|NA|TRBJ2-7
TGTGCCAGCAGATTTACTAGCGGGGGATACGAGCAGTACTTC
CASRFTSGGYEQYF
>TRBD2|TRBV2|NA|TRBJ2-3
TGTGCCAGCACCTCGGGGGGTAGCACAGATACGCAGTATTTT
CASTSGGSTDTQYF
>TRBD1|TRBV28|NA|TRBJ1-4
TGTGCCAGCAGTTACCCCGGGACAGAAGAAAAACTGTTTTTT
CASSYPGTEEKLFF
>NA|TRBV7-9|NA|TRBJ1-4
TGTGCCAGCAGCCTATCGGCAGCAACTAATGAAAAACTGTTTTTT
CASSLSAATNEKLFF
>NA|TRBV6-4|NA|TRBJ2-2
TGTGCCAGCAGAACCCAGAACACCGGGGAGCTGTTTTTT
CASRTQNTGELFF
>NA|TRBV6-5|NA|TRBJ1-2
TGTGCCAGCAGTTACTCCAAGACAGGTCAGAATGGCTACACCTTC
CASSYSKTGQNGYTF
>NA|TRBV29-1|NA|TRBJ2-3
TGCAGCGTTGGGGAGGGGGGATCTAGCACAGATACGCAGTATTTT
CSVGEGGSSTDTQYF
>NA|TRBV24-1|NA|TRBJ1-5
TGTGCCACCACCCCGGGGCCAGGGCAGCCCCAGCATTTT
CATTPGPGQPQHF